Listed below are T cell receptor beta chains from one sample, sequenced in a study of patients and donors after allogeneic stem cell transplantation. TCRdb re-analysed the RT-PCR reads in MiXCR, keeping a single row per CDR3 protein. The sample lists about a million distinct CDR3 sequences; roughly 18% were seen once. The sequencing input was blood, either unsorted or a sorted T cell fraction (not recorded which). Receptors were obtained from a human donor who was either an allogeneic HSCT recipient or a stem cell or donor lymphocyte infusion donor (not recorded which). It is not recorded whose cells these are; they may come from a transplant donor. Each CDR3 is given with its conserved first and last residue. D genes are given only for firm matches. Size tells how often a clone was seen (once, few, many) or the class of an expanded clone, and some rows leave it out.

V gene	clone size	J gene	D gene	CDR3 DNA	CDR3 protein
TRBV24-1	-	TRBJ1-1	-	TGTGCCACCAGTGATCGGACAGCGAACACTGAAGCTTTCTTT	CATSDRTANTEAFF
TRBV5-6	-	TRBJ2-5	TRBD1	TGTGCCAGCAGCTTGGGGGACAGCCGGTACCAAGAGACCCAGTACTTC	CASSLGDSRYQETQYF
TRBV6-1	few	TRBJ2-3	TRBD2	TGTGCCAGCAGCCTGACTAGCGGGAGTGGAGATACGCAGTATTTT	CASSLTSGSGDTQYF
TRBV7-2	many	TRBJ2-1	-	TGTGCCAGCAGTCTCGTGGTTTGGGGGAAGAATGAGCAGTTCTTC	CASSLVVWGKNEQFF
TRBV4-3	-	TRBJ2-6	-	TGCGCCAGCAGCCCCGTAGGGATCTCCGGGGCCAACGTCCTGACTTTC	CASSPVGISGANVLTF
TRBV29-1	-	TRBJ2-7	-	TGCAGCGCCCGACTAGACTACGAGCAGTACTTC	CSARLDYEQYF
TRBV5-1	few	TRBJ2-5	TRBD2	TGCGCCAGCAGCTTGGGTGCGACTAGCGGACAAGAGACCCAGTACTTC	CASSLGATSGQETQYF
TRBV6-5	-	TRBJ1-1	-	TGTGCCAGCAGTTACTCGGCAGGGGACTTTGACACTGAAGCTTTCTTT	CASSYSAGDFDTEAFF
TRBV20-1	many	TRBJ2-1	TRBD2	TGCAGTGCTAGTTACAGCGGGAGTTATAATGAGCAGTTCTTC	CSASYSGSYNEQFF
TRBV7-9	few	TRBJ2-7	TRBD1	TGTGCCAGCAGCACGCCCGGAGGACAGGGCCACGAGCAGTACTTC	CASSTPGGQGHEQYF
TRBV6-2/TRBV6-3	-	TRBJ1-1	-	TGTGCCAGCAGACGATCCGACAGACTGAACACTGAAGCTTTCTTT	CASRRSDRLNTEAFF
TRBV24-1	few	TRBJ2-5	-	TGTGCCACCAGTGATTTCGGGAATAGCCAAGAGACCCAGTACTTC	CATSDFGNSQETQYF
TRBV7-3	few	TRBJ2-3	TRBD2	TGTGCCAGCAGAATGAGCGGTACCGGGACTAGATCGACAGATACGCAGTATTTT	CASRMSGTGTRSTDTQYF
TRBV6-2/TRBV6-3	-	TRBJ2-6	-	TGTGCCAGCAGTTGGGGGACCGCGAAGATCTCTGGGGCCAACGTCCTGACTTTC	CASSWGTAKISGANVLTF
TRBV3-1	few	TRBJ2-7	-	TGTGCCAGCGGGGCAGGTCTCTACGAGCAGTACTTC	CASGAGLYEQYF
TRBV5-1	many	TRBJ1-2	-	TGTGCCAGCAGTTTAACAGGGAGCTATGGCTACACCTTC	CASSLTGSYGYTF
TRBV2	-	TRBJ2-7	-	TGTGCCAGCAGCACCGGGACTTATTCCTACGAGCAGTACTTC	CASSTGTYSYEQYF
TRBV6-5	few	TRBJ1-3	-	TGTGCCAGCAGTTCAGCCGGGTTGGAAAACACCATATATTTT	CASSSAGLENTIYF
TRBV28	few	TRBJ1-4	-	TGTGCCAGCAGTTTCGTAGGCAGGAATGAAAAACTGTTTTTT	CASSFVGRNEKLFF
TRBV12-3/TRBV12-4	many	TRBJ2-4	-	TGTGCCAGCAGTTTAAGAGAAGCCAAAAACATTCAGTACTTC	CASSLREAKNIQYF
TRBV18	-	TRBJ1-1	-	TGTGCCAGCTCACTTGAAGAGGGGCTCAGCACTGAAGCTTTCTTT	CASSLEEGLSTEAFF
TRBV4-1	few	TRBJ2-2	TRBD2	TGCGCCAGCAGCCAAGTCCGGCTAGCGGGACCTACCGGGGAGCTGTTTTTT	CASSQVRLAGPTGELFF
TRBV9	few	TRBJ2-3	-	TGTGCCAGCAGCGTAGAACGTGGGGGCCTTAGAGATACGCAGTATTTT	CASSVERGGLRDTQYF
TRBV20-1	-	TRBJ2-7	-	TGCAGTGCTATTCTACCGGGACTCTTAATTTACGAGCAGTACTTC	CSAILPGLLIYEQYF
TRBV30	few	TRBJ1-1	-	TGTGCCTGGATTAGGACTGAAGCTTTCTTT	CAWIRTEAFF
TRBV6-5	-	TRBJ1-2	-	TGTGCCAGCAGTTATGAGGCGGAAGGGGGTGACTATGGCTACACCTTC	CASSYEAEGGDYGYTF
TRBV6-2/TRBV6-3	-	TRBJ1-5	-	TGTGCCAGCAGTTACTCCGGACACGTTTTCAATCAGCCCCAGCATTTT	CASSYSGHVFNQPQHF
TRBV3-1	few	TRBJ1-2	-	TGTGCCAGCAGCCAAGATTCCACAGTCTATGGCTACACCTTC	CASSQDSTVYGYTF
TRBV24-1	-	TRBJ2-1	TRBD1	TGTGCCACCACAGGCCGGGACAGGGGGATTTGCAATGAGCAGTTCTTC	CATTGRDRGICNEQFF
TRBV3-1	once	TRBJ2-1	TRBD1	TGTGCCAGCAGTCAAAATCAGGACAGGTCCAATGAGCAGTTCTTC	CASSQNQDRSNEQFF
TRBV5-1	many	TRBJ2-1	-	TGCGCCAGCAGCTCCCCGGACAGAGCTCCCAATGAGCAGTTCTTC	CASSSPDRAPNEQFF